Shown below are 3 T cell receptor beta chains from a single sample sequenced in a study of CD4+ T cells in melanoma. Using immunoSEQ multiplex PCR, the repertoire was profiled, and TCRdb retains in-frame clones only, with some absent. The sample consists of over 130,000 clones, 85% to 95% of them appearing once. These receptors were obtained from a human donor with melanoma.

The chain recombines TRBV11-3 with TRBJ1-1; TRBD1 might be the D (5 bases). V lost 1 base, J lost 2 bases, and 23 bases lay in between. This CDR3 region has 19 residues. Per germline, CDR1 SGHNT and CDR2 YENEEA. The CDR3 nucleotides read TGTGCCAGCAGCTTAGGCGTCCGGGACTCCGTACCGATAAACACTGAAGCTTTCTTT. This sequence encodes CASSLGVRDSVPINTEAFF. The full variable domain, completed using reference TRBV11-3 and TRBJ1-1, is EAGVVQSPRYKIIEKKQPVAFWCNPISGHNTLYWYLQNLGQGPELLIRYENEEAVDDSQLPKDRFSAERLKGVDSTLKIQPAELGDSAVYLCASSLGVRDSVPINTEAFFGQGTRLTVV.

The chain uses TRBV11-1 and TRBJ1-2, with a tentative D call TRBD1 (6 bases). Trimming pared 5 bases from V and 2 bases from J, leaving 12 bases between. CDR1 and CDR2 from the germline V gene are SGHAT and FQDESV (reference sequence). The CDR3 totals 14 residues. The CDR3 region has the DNA TGTGCCAGCAGCAGGGGGAACGGAAACTATGGCTACACCTTC. Translating gives CASSRGNGNYGYTF. Full variable domain (remainder filled in from reference TRBV11-1 and TRBJ1-2): EAEVAQSPRYKITEKSQAVAFWCDPISGHATLYWYRQILGQGPELLVQFQDESVVDDSQLPKDRFSAERLKGVDSTLKIQPAELGDSAMYLCASSRGNGNYGYTFGSGTRLTVV.

V gene TRBV5-1 combines with J gene TRBJ2-3; TRBD1 or TRBD2 may be the D gene (5 bases each). The CDR3 extends over 15 amino acids. The V gene lost 5 bases and the J gene lost 0 bases, with 13 bases spanning the gap. CDR1 is SGHRS, CDR2 YFSETQ, per germline. CDR3 in amino acids: CASRFMGDSTDTQYF. DNA for the CDR3: TGCGCCAGCAGGTTTATGGGGGATAGCACAGATACGCAGTATTTT.